This T cell receptor beta chain stems from a study of vaccination and CD4 T cells after COVID-19. Study outcomes and limitations: There was no significant change from about 20 to 38 median reactive clonotypes.

Cultured CD4+ T-cell DNA underwent Oncomine TCR Beta short-read sequencing. TCRdb analysed the PCR reads with MiXCR anew, one entry per CDR3 protein. The sample carries roughly 15,000 distinct CDR3 sequences, 44% recorded once. As to treatment: roughly 10-day PBMC culture with coronavirus spike peptide pools or control peptides (ViraFEST assay). About 2 million PBMCs were grown per well alongside approximately 10 IU/ml IL-2 and roughly 10 ug/ml peptide pools. Regarding this clonotype: Its specificity is unknown.

The receptor was derived from a human donor who had recovered from COVID-19. Source material: CD4+ T cells from blood, cultured in vitro.

CDR3 DNA sequence: TGTGCCAGTAGAACCACCGGGCCTGCAACTAATGAAAAACTGTTTTTT. Encoded protein: CASRTTGPATNEKLFF. The V call is TRBV19, the J call TRBJ1-4; D unresolved. Germline V CDR1 and CDR2: LNHDA, SQIVND (reference sequence). The CDR3 runs 16 residues. Trimming took off 6 bases at V and 0 bases at J, with 14 bases between the two ends.